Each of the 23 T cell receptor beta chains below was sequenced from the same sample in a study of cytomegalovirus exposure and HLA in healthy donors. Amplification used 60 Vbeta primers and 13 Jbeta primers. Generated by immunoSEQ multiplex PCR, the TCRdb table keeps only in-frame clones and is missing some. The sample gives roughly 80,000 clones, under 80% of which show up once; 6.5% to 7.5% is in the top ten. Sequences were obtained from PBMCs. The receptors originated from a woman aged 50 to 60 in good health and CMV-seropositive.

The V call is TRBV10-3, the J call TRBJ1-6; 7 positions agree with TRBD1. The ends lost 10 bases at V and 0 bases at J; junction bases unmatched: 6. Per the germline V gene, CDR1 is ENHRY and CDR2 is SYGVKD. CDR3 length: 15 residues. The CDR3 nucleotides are TGTGCCACAGGGGGGAACAGCTCCTATAATTCACCCCTCCACTTT. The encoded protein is CATGGNSSYNSPLHF.

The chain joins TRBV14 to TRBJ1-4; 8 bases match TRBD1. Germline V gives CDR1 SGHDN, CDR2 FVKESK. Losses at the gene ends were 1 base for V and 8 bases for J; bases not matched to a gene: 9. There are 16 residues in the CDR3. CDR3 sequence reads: CASSQATGQGEEKLFF. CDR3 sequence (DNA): TGTGCCAGCAGCCAAGCCACAGGACAGGGAGAAGAAAAACTGTTTTTT.

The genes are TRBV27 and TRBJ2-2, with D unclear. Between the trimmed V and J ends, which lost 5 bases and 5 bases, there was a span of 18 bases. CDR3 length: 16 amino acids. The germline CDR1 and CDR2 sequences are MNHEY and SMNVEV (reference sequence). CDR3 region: CASSPSRRRDTGELFF. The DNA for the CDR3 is TGTGCCAGCAGTCCCTCGCGGCGCCGTGATACCGGGGAGCTGTTTTTT.

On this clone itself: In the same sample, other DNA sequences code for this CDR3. CDR3 region: CASSPRTGYYEQYV. In nucleotides, the CDR3 is TGTGCCAGCTCACCACGAACAGGATACTACGAGCAGTACGTC. The V call is TRBV18, the J call TRBJ2-7, with D possibly TRBD1 on 5 matching bases. The V gene's germline CDR1 is KGHSH and CDR2 LQKENI. The CDR3 has 14 residues. V was clipped by 1 base and J by 3 bases, with 10 bases between them.

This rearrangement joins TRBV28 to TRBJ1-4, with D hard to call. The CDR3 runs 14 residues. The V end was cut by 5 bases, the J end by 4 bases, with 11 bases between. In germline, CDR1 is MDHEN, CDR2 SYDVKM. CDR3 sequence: CASSTSEGNEKLFF. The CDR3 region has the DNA TGTGCCAGCAGTACCTCGGAGGGTAATGAAAAACTGTTTTTT. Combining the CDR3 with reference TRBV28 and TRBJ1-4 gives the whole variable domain DVKVTQSSRYLVKRTGEKVFLECVQDMDHENMFWYRQDPGLGLRLIYFSYDVKMKEKGDIPEGYSVSREKKERFSLILESASTNQTSMYLCASSTSEGNEKLFFGSGTQLSVL.

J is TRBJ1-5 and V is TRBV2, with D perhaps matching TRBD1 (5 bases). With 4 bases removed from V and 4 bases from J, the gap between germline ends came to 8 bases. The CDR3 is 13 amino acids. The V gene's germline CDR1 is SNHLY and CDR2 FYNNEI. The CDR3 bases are TGTGCCAGCAGTGGGTCAGGGAATCAGCCCCAGCATTTT. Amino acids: CASSGSGNQPQHF.

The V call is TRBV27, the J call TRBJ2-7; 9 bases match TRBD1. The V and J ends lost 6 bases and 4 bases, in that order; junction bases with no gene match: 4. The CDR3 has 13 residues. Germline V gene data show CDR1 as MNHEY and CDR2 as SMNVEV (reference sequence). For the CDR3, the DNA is TGTGCCAGCAGGGGACAGGGAGGTTACGAGCAGTACGTC. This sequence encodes CASRGQGGYEQYV.

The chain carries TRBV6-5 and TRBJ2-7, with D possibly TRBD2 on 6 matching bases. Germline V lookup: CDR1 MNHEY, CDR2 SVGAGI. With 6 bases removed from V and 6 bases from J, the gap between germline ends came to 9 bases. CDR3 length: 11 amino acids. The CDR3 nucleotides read TGTGCCAGCAGGGGGGGTTTCGAGCAGTACTTC. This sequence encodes CASRGGFEQYF.

The CDR3 is CAIRAGNYGYTF. Here the CDR3 DNA reads TGTGCCATCAGGGCGGGTAACTATGGCTACACCTTC. The J gene is TRBJ1-2, the V gene TRBV10-3; D gene ambiguous. The V gene lost 6 bases and the J gene lost 1 base, with 6 bases spanning the gap. CDR3 length: 12 amino acids. CDR1 and CDR2 (germline): ENHRY, SYGVKD.

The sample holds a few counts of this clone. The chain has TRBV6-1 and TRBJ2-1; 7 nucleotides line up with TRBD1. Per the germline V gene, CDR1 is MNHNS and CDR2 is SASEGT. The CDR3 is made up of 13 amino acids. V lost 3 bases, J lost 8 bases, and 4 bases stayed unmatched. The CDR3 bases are TGTGCCAGCAGTGAGAGACAGGGCCATGAGCAGTTCTTC. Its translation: CASSERQGHEQFF.

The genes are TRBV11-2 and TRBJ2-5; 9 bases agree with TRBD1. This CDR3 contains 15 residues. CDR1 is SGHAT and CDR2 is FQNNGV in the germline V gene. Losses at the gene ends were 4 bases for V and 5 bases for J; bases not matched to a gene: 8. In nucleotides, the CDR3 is TGTGCCAGCAGCTCTAATACAGGGGGCGTGGAGACCCAGTACTTC. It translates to CASSSNTGGVETQYF.

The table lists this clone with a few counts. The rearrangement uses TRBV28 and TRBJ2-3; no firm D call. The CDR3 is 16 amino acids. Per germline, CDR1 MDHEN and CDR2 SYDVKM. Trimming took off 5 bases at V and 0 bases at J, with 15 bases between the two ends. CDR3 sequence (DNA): TGTGCCAGCAGTCTCCCCGTGGCTCTTAGCACAGATACGCAGTATTTT. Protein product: CASSLPVALSTDTQYF.

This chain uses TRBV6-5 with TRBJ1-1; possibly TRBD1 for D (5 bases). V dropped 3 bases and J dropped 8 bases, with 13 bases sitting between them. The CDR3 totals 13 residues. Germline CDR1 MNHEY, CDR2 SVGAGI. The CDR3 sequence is CASSYTMGQEAFF. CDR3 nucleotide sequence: TGTGCCAGCAGTTATACTATGGGGCAGGAAGCTTTCTTT.

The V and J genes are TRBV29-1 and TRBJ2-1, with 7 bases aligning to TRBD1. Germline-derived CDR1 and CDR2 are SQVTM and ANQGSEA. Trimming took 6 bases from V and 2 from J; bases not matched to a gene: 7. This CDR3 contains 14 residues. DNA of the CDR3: TGCAGCGTGAATTACAGGGGTCCCTACAATGAGCAGTTCTTC. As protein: CSVNYRGPYNEQFF.

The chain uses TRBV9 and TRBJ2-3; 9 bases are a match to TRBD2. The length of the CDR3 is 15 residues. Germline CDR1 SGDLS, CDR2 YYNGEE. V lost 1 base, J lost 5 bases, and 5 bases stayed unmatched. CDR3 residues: CASSVQGLAKDTQYF. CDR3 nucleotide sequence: TGTGCCAGCAGCGTACAGGGACTAGCAAAAGATACGCAGTATTTT.

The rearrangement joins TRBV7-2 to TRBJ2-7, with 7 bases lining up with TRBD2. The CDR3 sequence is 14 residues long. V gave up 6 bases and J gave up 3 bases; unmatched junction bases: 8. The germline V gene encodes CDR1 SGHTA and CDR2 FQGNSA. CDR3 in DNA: TGTGCCAGCAGTATAGGGCCGGGGGGCTACGAGCAGTACTTC. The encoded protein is CASSIGPGGYEQYF.

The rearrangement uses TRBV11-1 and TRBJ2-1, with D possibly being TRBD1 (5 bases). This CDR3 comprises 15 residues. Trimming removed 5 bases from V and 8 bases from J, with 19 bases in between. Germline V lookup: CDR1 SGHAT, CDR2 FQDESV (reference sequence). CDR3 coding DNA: TGTGCCAGCAGCCTTAACCCCAGGGATCCCTATGAGCAGTTCTTC. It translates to CASSLNPRDPYEQFF.

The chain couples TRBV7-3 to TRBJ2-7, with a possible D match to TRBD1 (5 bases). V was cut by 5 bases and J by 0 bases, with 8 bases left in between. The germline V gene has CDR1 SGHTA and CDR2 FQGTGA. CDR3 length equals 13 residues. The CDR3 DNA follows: TGTGCCAGCAGCAAGGGGCCCTCCTACGAGCAGTACTTC. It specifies CASSKGPSYEQYF.

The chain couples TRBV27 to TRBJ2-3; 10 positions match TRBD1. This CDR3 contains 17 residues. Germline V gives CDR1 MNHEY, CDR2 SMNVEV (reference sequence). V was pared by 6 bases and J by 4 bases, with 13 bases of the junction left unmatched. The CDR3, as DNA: TGTGCCAGCAGCTCATTGGGGCGGGACAGGGGCCCAGATACGCAGTATTTT. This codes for CASSSLGRDRGPDTQYF.

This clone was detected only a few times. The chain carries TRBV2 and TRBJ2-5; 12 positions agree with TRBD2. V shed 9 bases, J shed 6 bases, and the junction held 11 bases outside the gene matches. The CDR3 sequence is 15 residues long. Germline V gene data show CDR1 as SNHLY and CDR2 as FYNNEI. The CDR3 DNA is TGTGCCAGGGGGCCTAGCGGGGGGGCCGTGAAGACCCAGTACTTC. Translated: CARGPSGGAVKTQYF.

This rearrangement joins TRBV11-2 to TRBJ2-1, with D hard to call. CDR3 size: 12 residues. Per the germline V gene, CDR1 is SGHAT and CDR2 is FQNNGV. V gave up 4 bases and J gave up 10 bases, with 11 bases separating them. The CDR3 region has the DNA TGTGCCAGCAGCTCGGTTTATTGGGAGCAGTTCTTC. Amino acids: CASSSVYWEQFF. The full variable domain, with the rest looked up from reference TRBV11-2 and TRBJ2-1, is EAGVAQSPRYKIIEKRQSVAFWCNPISGHATLYWYQQILGQGPKLLIQFQNNGVVDDSQLPKDRFSAERLKGVDSTLKIQPAKLEDSAVYLCASSSVYWEQFFGPGTRLTVL.

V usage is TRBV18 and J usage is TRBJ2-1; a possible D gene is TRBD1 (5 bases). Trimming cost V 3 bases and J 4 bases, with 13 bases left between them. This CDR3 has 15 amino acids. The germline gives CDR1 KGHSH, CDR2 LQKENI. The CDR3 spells CASSPQGHSYNEQFF. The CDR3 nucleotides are TGTGCCAGCTCACCCCAGGGCCATTCTTACAATGAGCAGTTCTTC.

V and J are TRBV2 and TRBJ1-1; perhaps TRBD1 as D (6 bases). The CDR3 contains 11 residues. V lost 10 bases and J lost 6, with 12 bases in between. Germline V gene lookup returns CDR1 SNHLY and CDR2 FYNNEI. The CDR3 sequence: CAITGRAEAFF. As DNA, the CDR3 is TGTGCCATCACAGGGAGGGCTGAAGCTTTCTTT.